The following is a TCR beta chain sequence with its context. The sample originates from a study of blood T cell repertoires in COVID-19. At the level of the study: Italy, Spain and the United States were the sources of the convalescent and acute COVID-19 samples. PBMCs, B-cell-depleted T cells, or T cells were the source of the cDNA or gDNA that made up the material.

The V gene's germline CDR1 is LGHNA and CDR2 YNFKEQ. This CDR3 is 14 amino acids long. Trimming removed 1 base from V and 2 bases from J, with 5 bases in between. Per the original methods: The authors estimated nucleated cell counts from reference gene primer amplification. Profiling relied on immunoSEQ multiplex PCR, and the TCRdb table lists in-frame clones only, not all of them. V and J calls and clone size come straight from that table; D and trimming were deduced from the DNA. Of 300,000 to 350,000 clones listed, around four fifths are singletons. The receptor was derived from a man aged 25-45 years with active or convalescent COVID-19. The genes are TRBV4-2 and TRBJ2-2; D call uncertain. The specimen was peripheral blood. CDR3 sequence: CASSQGINTGELFF. The CDR3 bases are TGTGCCAGCAGCCAAGGTATTAACACCGGGGAGCTGTTTTTT.